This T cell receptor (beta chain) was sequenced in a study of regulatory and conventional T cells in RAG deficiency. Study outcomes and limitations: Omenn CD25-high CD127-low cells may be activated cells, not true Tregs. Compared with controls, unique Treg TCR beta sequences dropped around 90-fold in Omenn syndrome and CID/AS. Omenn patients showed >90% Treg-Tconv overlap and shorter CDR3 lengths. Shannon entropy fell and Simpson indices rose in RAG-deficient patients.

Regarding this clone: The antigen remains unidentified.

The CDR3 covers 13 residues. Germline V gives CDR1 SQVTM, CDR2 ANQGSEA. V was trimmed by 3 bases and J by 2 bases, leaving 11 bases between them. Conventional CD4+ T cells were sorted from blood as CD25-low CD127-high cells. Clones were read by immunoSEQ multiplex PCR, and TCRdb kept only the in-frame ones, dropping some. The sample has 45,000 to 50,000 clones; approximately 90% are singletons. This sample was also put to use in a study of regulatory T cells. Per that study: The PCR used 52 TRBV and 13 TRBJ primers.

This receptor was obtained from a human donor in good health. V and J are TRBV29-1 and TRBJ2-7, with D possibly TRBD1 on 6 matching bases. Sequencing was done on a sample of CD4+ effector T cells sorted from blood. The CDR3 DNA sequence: TGCAGCGTTGAGAAGGGGACACCCTACGAGCAGTACTTC. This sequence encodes CSVEKGTPYEQYF.